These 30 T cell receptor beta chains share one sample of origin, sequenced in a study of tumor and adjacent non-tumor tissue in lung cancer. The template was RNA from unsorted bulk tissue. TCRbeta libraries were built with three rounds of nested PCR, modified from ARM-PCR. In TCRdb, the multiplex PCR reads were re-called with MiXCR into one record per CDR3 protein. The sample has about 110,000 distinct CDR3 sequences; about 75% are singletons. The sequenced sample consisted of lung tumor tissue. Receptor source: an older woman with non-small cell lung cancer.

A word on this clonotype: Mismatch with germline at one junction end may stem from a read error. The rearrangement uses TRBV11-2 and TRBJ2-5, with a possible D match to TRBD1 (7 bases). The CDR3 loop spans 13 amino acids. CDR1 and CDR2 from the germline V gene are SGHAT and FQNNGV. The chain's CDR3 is CAIRFTRGETRYF. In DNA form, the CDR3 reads TGTGCCATCAGATTTACCAGGGGGGAGACCCGGTACTTC. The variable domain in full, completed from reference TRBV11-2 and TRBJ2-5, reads EAGVAQSPRYKIIEKRQSVAFWCNPISGHATLYWYQQILGQGPKLLIQFQNNGVVDDSQLPKDRFSAERLKGVDSTLKIQPAKLEDSAVYLCAIRFTRGETRYFGPGTRLLVL.

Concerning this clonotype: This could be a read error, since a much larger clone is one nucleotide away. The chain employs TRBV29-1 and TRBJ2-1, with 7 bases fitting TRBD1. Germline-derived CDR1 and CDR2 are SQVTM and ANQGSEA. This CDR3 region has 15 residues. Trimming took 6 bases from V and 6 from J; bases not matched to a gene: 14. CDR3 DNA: TGCAGCGTCATACACCCCGACAGGGCAAGCAATGAGCAGTTCTTC. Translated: CSVIHPDRASNEQFF.

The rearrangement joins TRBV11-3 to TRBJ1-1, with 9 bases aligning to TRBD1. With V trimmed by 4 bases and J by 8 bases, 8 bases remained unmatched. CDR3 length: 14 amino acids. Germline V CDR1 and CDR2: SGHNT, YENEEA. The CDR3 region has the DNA TGTGCCAGCAGCTGGGGGACAGGGAACATCGAAGCTTTCTTT. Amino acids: CASSWGTGNIEAFF.

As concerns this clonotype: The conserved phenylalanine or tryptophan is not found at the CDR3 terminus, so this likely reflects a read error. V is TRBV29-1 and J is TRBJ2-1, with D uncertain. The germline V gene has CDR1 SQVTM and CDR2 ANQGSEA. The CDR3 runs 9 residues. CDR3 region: CSVGNAQFC. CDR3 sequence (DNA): TGCAGTGTTGGGAATGCGCAGTTCTGC.

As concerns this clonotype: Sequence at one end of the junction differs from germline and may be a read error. CDR3: CTSSDRGDAGYTF. CDR3 in DNA: TGTACCAGCAGTGACAGGGGGGATGCTGGCTACACCTTC. This chain links TRBV6-6 with TRBJ1-2; 9 bases fit TRBD1. The CDR3 totals 13 residues. The V gene's germline CDR1 is MNHNY and CDR2 SVGAGI (reference sequence).

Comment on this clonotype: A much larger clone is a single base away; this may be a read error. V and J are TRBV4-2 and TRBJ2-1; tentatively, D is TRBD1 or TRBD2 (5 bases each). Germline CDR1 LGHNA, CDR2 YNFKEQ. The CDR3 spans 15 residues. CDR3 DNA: TGTGCCAGCAGCCCCGAGGGGTTCTCCTACAATGTGCAGTTCTTC. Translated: CASSPEGFSYNVQFF.

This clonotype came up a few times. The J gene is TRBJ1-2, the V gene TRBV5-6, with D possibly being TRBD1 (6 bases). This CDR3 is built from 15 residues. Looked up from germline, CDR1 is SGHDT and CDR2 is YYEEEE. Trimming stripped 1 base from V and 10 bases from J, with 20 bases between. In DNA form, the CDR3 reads TGTGCCAGCAGCTTGATGACAGGAGGGGTCCGGGACTACACCTTC. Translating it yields CASSLMTGGVRDYTF.

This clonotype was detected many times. The CDR3 here is CASSKQGHVIDIQYF. In nucleotides, the CDR3 is TGTGCCAGCAGCAAGCAGGGACACGTAATTGACATTCAGTACTTC. This rearrangement joins TRBV5-6 to TRBJ2-4, with a tentative D call TRBD1 (6 bases). Trimming shortened V by 4 bases and J by 8 bases, and 19 bases separated the two germline ends. The CDR3 is 15 residues long. CDR1 is SGHDT and CDR2 is YYEEEE in the germline V gene.

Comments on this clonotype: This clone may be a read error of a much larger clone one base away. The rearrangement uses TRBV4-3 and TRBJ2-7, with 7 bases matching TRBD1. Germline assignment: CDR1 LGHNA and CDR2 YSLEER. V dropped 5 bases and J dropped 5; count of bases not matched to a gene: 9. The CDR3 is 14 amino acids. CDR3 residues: CASSSAQGINEQYF. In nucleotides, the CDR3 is TGCGCCAGCAGCTCTGCACAGGGGATTAACGAGCAGTACTTC.

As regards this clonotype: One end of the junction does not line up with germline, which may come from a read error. CDR3: CSARDSKGHYEQYF. The CDR3 DNA reads TGCAGTGCGAGAGATTCTAAGGGCCACTACGAGCAGTACTTC. The chain recombines TRBV20-1 with TRBJ2-7; no clear D. The CDR3 is made up of 14 amino acids. Germline V lookup: CDR1 DFQATT, CDR2 SNEGSKA (reference sequence).

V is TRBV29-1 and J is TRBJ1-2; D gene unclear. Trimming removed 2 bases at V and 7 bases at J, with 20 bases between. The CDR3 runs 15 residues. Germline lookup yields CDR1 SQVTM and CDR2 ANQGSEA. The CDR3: CSVELGTKGGGGYTF. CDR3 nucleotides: TGCAGCGTTGAATTAGGTACAAAGGGAGGCGGTGGCTACACCTTC.

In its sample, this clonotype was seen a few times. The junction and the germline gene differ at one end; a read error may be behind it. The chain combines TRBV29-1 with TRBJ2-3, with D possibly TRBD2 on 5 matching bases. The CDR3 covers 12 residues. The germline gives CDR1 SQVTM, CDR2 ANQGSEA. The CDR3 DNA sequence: TGTAGCGTTACAGTGTTGGCAGATACGCAGTATTTT. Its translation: CSVTVLADTQYF.

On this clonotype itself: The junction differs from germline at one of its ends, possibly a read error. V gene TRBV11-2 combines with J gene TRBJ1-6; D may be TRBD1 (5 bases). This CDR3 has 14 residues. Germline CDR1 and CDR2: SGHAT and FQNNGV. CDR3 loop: CVSSSPGSNSPLHF. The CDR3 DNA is TGTGTCAGCAGCTCACCAGGGTCGAACTCACCCCTCCACTTT. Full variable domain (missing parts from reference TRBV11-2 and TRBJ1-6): EAGVAQSPRYKIIEKRQSVAFWCNPISGHATLYWYQQILGQGPKLLIQFQNNGVVDDSQLPKDRFSAERLKGVDSTLKIQPAKLEDSAVYLCVSSSPGSNSPLHFGNGTRLTVT.

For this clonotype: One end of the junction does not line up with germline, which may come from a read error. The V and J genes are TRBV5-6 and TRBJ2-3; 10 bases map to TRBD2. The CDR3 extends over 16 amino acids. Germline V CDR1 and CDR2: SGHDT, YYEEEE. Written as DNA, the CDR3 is TGTGCCAGCGGCTTGGGGACTAGCGTGACAGACGATACGCAGTATTTT. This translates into CASGLGTSVTDDTQYF.

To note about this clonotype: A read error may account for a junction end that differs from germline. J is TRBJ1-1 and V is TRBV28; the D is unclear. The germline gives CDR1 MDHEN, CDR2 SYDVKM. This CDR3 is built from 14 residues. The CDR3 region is CASRGTWVSTQAFF. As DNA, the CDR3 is TGTGCCAGCAGAGGTACATGGGTTAGCACTCAAGCTTTCTTT.

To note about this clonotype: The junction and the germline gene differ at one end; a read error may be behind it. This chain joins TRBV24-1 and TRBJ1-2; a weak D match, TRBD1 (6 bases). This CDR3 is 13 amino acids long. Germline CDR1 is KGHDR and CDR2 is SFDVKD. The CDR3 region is CATSRGANYDYTF. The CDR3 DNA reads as TGTGCCACCAGCAGGGGAGCTAACTATGACTACACCTTC.

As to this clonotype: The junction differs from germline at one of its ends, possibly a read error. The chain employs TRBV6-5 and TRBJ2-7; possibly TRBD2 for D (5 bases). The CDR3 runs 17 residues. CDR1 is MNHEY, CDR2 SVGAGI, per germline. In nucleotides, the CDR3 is TGTGCCAGTCGCACAAGACTTAGCGCGACCCTGACGTACGCGCAGTACTTC. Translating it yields CASRTRLSATLTYAQYF.

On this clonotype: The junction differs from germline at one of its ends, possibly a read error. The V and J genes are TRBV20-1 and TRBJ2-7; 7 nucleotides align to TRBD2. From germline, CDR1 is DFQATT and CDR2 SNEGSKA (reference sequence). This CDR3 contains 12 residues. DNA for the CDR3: TGCAGTGTCCCTAGCGGAACCTACGAGCAATACTTC. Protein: CSVPSGTYEQYF.

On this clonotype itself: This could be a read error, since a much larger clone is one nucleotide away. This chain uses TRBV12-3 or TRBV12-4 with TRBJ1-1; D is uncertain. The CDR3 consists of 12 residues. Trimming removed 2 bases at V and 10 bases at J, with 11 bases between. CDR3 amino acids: CASSLSGIRAFF. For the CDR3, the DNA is TGTGCCAGCAGTTTATCCGGGATAAGAGCTTTCTTT.

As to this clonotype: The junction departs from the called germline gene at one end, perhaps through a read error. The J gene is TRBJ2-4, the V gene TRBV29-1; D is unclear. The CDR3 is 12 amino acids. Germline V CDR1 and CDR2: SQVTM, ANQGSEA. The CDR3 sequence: CNVTKVLNIEYF. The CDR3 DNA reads TGCAACGTTACCAAGGTACTGAACATTGAGTACTTC.

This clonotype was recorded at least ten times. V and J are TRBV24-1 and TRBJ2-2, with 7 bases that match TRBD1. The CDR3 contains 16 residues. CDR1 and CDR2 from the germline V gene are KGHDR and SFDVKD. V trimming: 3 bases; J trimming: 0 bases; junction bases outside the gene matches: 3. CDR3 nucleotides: TGTGCCACCAGTGATCCGACAGGGTCGAACACCGGGGAGCTGTTTTTT. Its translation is CATSDPTGSNTGELFF.

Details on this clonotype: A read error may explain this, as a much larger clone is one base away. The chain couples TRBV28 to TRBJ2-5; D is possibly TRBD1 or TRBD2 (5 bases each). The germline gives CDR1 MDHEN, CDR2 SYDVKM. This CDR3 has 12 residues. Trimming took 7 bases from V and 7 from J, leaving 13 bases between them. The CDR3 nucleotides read TGTGCCAGCACAAACCCTGGGGGGACCCAGTACTTC. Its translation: CASTNPGGTQYF. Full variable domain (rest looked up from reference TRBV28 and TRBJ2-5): DVKVTQSSRYLVKRTGEKVFLECVQDMDHENMFWYRQDPGLGLRLIYFSYDVKMKEKGDIPEGYSVSREKKERFSLILESASTNQTSMYLCASTNPGGTQYFGPGTRLLVL.

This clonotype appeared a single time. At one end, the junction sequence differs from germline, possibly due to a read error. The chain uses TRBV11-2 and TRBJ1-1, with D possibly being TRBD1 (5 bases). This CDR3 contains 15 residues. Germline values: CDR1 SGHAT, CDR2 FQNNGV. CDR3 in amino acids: CASSLDQSLDTGAFF. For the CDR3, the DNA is TGTGCCAGCAGCTTAGATCAGTCCCTGGACACTGGAGCTTTCTTT.

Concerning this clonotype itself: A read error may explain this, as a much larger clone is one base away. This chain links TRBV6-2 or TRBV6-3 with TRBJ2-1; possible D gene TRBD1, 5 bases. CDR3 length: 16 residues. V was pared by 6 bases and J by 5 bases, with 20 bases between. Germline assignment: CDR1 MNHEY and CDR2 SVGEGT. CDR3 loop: CASSTETARRDNEQFF. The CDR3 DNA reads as TGTGCCAGCAGCACAGAGACAGCTCGACGGGACAATGAGCAGTTCTTC.

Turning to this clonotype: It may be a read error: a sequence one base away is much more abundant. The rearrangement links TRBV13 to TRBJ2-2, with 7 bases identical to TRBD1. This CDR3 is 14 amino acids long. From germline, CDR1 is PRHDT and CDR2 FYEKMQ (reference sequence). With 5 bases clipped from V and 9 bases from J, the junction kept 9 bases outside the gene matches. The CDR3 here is CASSARIGGRELFF. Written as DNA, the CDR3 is TGTGCCAGCAGCGCCCGGATAGGGGGCCGGGAGCTGTTTTTT.

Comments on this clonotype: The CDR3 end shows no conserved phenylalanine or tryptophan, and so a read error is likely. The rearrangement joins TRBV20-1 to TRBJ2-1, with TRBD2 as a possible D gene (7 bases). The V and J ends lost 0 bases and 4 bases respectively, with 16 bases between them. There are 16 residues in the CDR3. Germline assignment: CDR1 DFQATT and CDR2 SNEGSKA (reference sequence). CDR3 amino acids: CSAREDQGGAYNEQFY. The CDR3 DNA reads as TGCAGTGCTAGAGAGGATCAAGGGGGGGCGTACAATGAGCAGTTCTAC.

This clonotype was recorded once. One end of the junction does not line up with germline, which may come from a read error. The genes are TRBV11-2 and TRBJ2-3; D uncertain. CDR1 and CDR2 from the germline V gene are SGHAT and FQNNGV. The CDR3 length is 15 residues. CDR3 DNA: TGTGCCAGCAGCGCCACCTGGACGGGCACAGATACCCAGTATTTT. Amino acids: CASSATWTGTDTQYF.

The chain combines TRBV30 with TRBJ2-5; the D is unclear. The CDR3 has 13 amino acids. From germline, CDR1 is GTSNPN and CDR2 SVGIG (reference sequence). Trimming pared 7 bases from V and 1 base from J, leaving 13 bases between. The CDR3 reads CALTPWGQETQYF. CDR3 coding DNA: TGTGCCTTGACCCCATGGGGCCAAGAGACCCAGTACTTC.

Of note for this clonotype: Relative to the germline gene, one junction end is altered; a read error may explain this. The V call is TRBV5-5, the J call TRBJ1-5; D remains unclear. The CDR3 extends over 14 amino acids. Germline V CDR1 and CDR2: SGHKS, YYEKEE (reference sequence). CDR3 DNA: TGTGACAGCAGCTTATTGTCTAGCAATCAGCCCCAGCATTTT. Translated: CDSSLLSSNQPQHF.

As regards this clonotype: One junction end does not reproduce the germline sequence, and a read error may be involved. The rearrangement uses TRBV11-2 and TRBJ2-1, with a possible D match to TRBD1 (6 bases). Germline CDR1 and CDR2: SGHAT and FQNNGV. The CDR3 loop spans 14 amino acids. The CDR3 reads CTSSLGYRVDEQIF. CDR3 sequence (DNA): TGTACCAGCAGCTTAGGCTACAGGGTCGATGAGCAGATCTTC.